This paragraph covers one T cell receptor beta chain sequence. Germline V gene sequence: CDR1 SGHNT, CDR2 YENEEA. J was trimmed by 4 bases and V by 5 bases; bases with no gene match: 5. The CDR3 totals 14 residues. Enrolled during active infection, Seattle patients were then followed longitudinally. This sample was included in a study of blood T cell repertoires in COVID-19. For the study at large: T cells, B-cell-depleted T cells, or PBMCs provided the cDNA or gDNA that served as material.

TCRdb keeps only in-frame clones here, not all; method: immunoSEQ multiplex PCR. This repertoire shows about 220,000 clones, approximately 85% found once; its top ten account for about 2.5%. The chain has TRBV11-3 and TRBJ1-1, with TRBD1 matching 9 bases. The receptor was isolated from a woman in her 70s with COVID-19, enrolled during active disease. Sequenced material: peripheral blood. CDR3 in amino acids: CASSGDRGVTEAFF. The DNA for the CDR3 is TGTGCCAGCAGCGGAGACAGGGGGGTCACTGAAGCTTTCTTT. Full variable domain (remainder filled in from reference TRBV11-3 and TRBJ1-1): EAGVVQSPRYKIIEKKQPVAFWCNPISGHNTLYWYLQNLGQGPELLIRYENEEAVDDSQLPKDRFSAERLKGVDSTLKIQPAELGDSAVYLCASSGDRGVTEAFFGQGTRLTVV.